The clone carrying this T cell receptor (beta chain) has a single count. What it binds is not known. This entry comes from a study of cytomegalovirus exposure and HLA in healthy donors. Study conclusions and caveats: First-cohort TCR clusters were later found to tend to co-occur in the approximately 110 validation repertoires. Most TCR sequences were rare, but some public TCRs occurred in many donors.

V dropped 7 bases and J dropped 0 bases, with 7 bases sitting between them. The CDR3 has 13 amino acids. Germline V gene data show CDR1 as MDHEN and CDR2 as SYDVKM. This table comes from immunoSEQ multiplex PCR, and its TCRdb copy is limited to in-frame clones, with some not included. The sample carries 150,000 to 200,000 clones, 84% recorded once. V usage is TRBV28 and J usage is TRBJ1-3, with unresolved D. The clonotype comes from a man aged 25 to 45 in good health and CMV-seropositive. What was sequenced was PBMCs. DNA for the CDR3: TGTGCCAGCAACAAAGACTCTGGAAACACCATATATTTT. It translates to CASNKDSGNTIYF.